This record looks at one TCR beta chain sequence and its context. What it binds is not known. Those who donated were healthy bone marrow donors. The CDR3 loop spans 18 amino acids. The germline V gene encodes CDR1 SGHNT and CDR2 YENEEA. The trim removed 3 bases at V and 5 bases at J, leaving 14 bases unmatched. The data derive from a study of cytomegalovirus exposure and HLA in healthy donors. Findings and caveats of the study: Reports credit the classifier with highly specific, highly sensitive diagnosis of cytomegalovirus status. Usually a TCR sequence was rare, but some public TCRs were found in many donors. It was only CMV serostatus that was available as immune exposure information.

Both 60 Vbeta primers and 13 Jbeta primers went into the PCR. TCRdb's copy holds only in-frame clones and misses some; the assay was immunoSEQ multiplex PCR. The data hold some 190,000 clones, with just under 75% observed a single time. Specimen: PBMCs. The clonotype was recovered from a woman aged 30 to 39 in good health and CMV-seropositive. This chain connects TRBV11-3 to TRBJ2-2, with TRBD2 identical over 8 bases. The CDR3 reads CASSLALYSGRGTGELFF. The CDR3 coding sequence is TGTGCCAGCAGCTTGGCCCTCTACAGCGGGAGAGGAACCGGGGAGCTGTTTTTT. Using reference TRBV11-3 and TRBJ2-2 for the parts outside the CDR3, the full variable domain is EAGVVQSPRYKIIEKKQPVAFWCNPISGHNTLYWYLQNLGQGPELLIRYENEEAVDDSQLPKDRFSAERLKGVDSTLKIQPAELGDSAVYLCASSLALYSGRGTGELFFGEGSRLTVL.